These T cell receptor beta chains were read from a single sample in a study of naive and memory T cell subsets. TCRdb used MiXCR to reprocess the UMI-ligation and nested PCR reads, holding one entry per CDR3 protein. The profile shows 20,000 to 25,000 distinct CDR3 sequences, 4.5% to 7% of them singletons. The source was skin, collected from a tuberculin skin test site. These receptors were taken from an adult in good health. Both conserved end residues are part of each CDR3. Each record gives: D gene, V gene, clone size, J gene, CDR3 protein, CDR3 DNA. The D gene is left open where the match is weak. Not every row has a clone size; where given, it reads once, few, many or a size class.

-	TRBV30	many	TRBJ1-1	CAGREWNTEAFF	TGTGCCGGCAGGGAGTGGAACACTGAAGCTTTCTTT
TRBD1	TRBV6-2/TRBV6-3	-	TRBJ1-1	CASSSQGTANTEAFF	TGTGCCAGCAGTTCCCAGGGGACAGCGAACACTGAAGCTTTCTTT
TRBD1	TRBV29-1	many	TRBJ1-1	CSVGYRGDTEAFF	TGCAGCGTCGGCTACAGGGGGGACACTGAAGCTTTCTTT
-	TRBV6-6	medium-sized	TRBJ2-3	CASSYSGTFTDTQYF	TGTGCCAGCAGTTACTCCGGGACATTCACAGATACGCAGTATTTT
-	TRBV20-1	many	TRBJ1-2	CSASRQTGVGYTF	TGCAGTGCTAGTCGGCAGACCGGTGTTGGCTACACCTTC
TRBD2	TRBV20-1	medium-sized	TRBJ2-7	CSAMTSGRTYEQYF	TGCAGTGCTATGACTAGCGGGAGAACCTACGAGCAGTACTTC
-	TRBV28	many	TRBJ2-1	CATKEKNNEQFF	TGTGCCACCAAGGAAAAAAACAATGAGCAGTTCTTC
-	TRBV27	many	TRBJ2-2	CASSLIGGTGELFF	TGTGCCAGCAGTTTAATCGGTGGGACCGGGGAGCTGTTTTTT
TRBD2	TRBV7-9	few	TRBJ2-1	CASSWEGVNEQFF	TGTGCCAGCAGCTGGGAGGGAGTCAATGAGCAGTTCTTC
-	TRBV5-1	few	TRBJ2-7	CASSPPDSTMQYF	TGCGCCAGCAGCCCTCCGGACTCTACGATGCAGTACTTC
TRBD2	TRBV20-1	many	TRBJ2-7	CSARGSSGYLHEQYF	TGCAGTGCTAGGGGCTCTAGCGGGTACCTCCACGAGCAGTACTTC
-	TRBV6-5	many	TRBJ2-5	CASSAGEGGQETQYF	TGTGCCAGCAGCGCGGGAGAAGGGGGCCAAGAGACCCAGTACTTC
-	TRBV20-1	many	TRBJ1-2	CSARDRQGVSYGYTF	TGCAGTGCTAGAGATAGGCAGGGAGTTAGCTATGGCTACACCTTC
TRBD2	TRBV6-5	many	TRBJ2-3	CAAQRGGSEKDTQYF	TGTGCCGCCCAGAGGGGCGGGAGCGAGAAAGATACGCAGTATTTT
-	TRBV19	-	TRBJ2-6	CASRLRPSSGANVLTF	TGTGCCAGCCGCCTACGTCCGAGCTCTGGGGCCAACGTCCTGACTTTC
-	TRBV28	many	TRBJ2-2	CASRLGGTGELFF	TGTGCCAGCAGATTAGGGGGCACCGGGGAGCTGTTTTTT
-	TRBV12-3/TRBV12-4	many	TRBJ1-1	CASSFGGMRTEAFF	TGTGCCAGCAGTTTCGGGGGGATGCGGACTGAAGCTTTCTTT
TRBD2	TRBV4-2	many	TRBJ2-7	CASSQDFLAVSYEQYF	TGTGCCAGCAGCCAAGACTTCCTAGCGGTCTCCTACGAGCAGTACTTC
-	TRBV29-1	many	TRBJ2-5	CSGRPNSGETQYF	TGCAGCGGGCGACCGAACAGCGGAGAGACCCAGTACTTC
TRBD1	TRBV12-3/TRBV12-4	many	TRBJ1-2	CASSSDRGRGYGYTF	TGTGCCAGCAGCTCTGACAGGGGGCGAGGCTATGGCTACACCTTC
-	TRBV9	few	TRBJ1-4	CASRGRGNEKLFF	TGTGCCAGCAGGGGCAGGGGTAACGAAAAACTGTTTTTT
TRBD1	TRBV7-6	many	TRBJ2-1	CASSLSAGTGRNEQFF	TGTGCCAGCAGCTTATCAGCCGGGACAGGGAGGAATGAGCAGTTCTTC
-	TRBV7-9	few	TRBJ2-1	CASSDRGIKQYNEQFF	TGTGCCAGCAGCGACCGGGGGATTAAACAGTACAATGAGCAGTTCTTC
-	TRBV24-1	many	TRBJ2-1	CATSDSRYNEQFF	TGTGCCACCAGTGATTCTCGGTACAATGAGCAGTTCTTC
-	TRBV7-9	many	TRBJ1-1	CASSPHVNTEAFF	TGTGCCAGCAGCCCCCACGTGAACACTGAAGCTTTCTTT
-	TRBV29-1	-	TRBJ1-4	CSAGTRDTGEKLFF	TGCAGCGCTGGAACCCGGGACACAGGGGAAAAACTGTTTTTT
-	TRBV30	many	TRBJ2-7	CAWGRPSNYEQYF	TGTGCCTGGGGTCGGCCGTCAAACTACGAGCAGTACTTC
TRBD1	TRBV18	few	TRBJ1-2	CASSPTVGTDGSYGYTF	TGTGCCAGCTCTCCCACCGTGGGGACAGACGGGAGCTATGGCTACACCTTC
-	TRBV27	many	TRBJ2-6	CASSLGFSGANVLTF	TGTGCCAGCAGTTTGGGCTTCTCTGGGGCCAACGTCCTGACTTTC
TRBD2	TRBV12-3/TRBV12-4	many	TRBJ2-2	CASSFKASGPGELFF	TGTGCCAGCAGTTTTAAAGCTAGCGGGCCCGGGGAGCTGTTTTTT
TRBD2	TRBV7-8	-	TRBJ2-7	CASSLESAASGYEQYF	TGTGCCAGCAGCTTAGAGTCAGCGGCTAGCGGGTACGAGCAGTACTTC
TRBD1	TRBV6-6	many	TRBJ1-2	CASSYPDRAISNYTF	TGTGCCAGCAGTTACCCGGACAGGGCCATTTCTAACTACACCTTC
-	TRBV7-6	many	TRBJ2-6	CASSFWQGRSSGANVLTF	TGTGCCAGCAGCTTCTGGCAGGGGCGGAGCTCTGGGGCCAACGTCCTGACTTTC
-	TRBV12-3/TRBV12-4	many	TRBJ1-5	CASSLEGRNQPQHF	TGTGCCAGCAGTTTAGAGGGCCGCAATCAGCCCCAGCATTTT
-	TRBV29-1	few	TRBJ2-2	CSVKGWEVSGELFF	TGCAGCGTTAAAGGCTGGGAGGTTTCCGGGGAGCTGTTTTTT
-	TRBV5-1	many	TRBJ2-7	CASRPLSAGTSYEQYF	TGCGCCAGCAGACCCCTTTCGGCAGGGACCTCCTACGAGCAGTACTTC
-	TRBV14	many	TRBJ2-2	CASSQGLFGELFF	TGTGCCAGCAGCCAAGGGCTTTTCGGGGAGCTGTTTTTT
-	TRBV20-1	-	TRBJ1-5	CSASGAGRPQHF	TGCAGTGCTAGTGGGGCAGGGCGGCCCCAGCATTTT
-	TRBV6-1	few	TRBJ2-2	CASSKEGYTGELFF	TGTGCCAGCAGCAAAGAGGGTTACACCGGGGAGCTGTTTTTT
-	TRBV2	-	TRBJ1-4	CASRKGDVSEKLFF	TGTGCCAGCAGGAAGGGGGATGTAAGCGAAAAACTGTTTTTT
-	TRBV13	-	TRBJ1-6	CASRLQRNNSPLHF	TGTGCCAGCAGGCTACAGAGAAATAATTCACCCCTCCACTTT
-	TRBV5-1	many	TRBJ2-3	CASSLASGATDTQYF	TGCGCCAGCAGCTTGGCCTCGGGGGCGACAGATACGCAGTATTTT
-	TRBV6-6	-	TRBJ2-3	CASSPTRGPSSTDTQYF	TGTGCCAGCAGCCCAACCCGGGGCCCCTCTAGCACAGATACGCAGTATTTT
-	TRBV13	few	TRBJ2-1	CASSANRIAEQFF	TGTGCCAGCAGCGCCAACAGGATTGCTGAGCAGTTCTTC
TRBD2	TRBV6-2/TRBV6-3	-	TRBJ2-1	CASSPTPTSGRLGNEQFF	TGTGCCAGCAGTCCAACCCCCACTAGCGGGAGGTTAGGCAATGAGCAGTTCTTC
TRBD2	TRBV28	many	TRBJ2-7	CASRAGGHNEQYF	TGTGCCAGCAGAGCGGGAGGTCACAACGAGCAGTACTTC
-	TRBV6-6	few	TRBJ1-1	CASRMTTEAFF	TGTGCCAGCAGAATGACCACTGAAGCTTTCTTT
TRBD2	TRBV5-6	many	TRBJ2-7	CASSGLAGAMEAYEQYF	TGTGCCAGCAGCGGTCTAGCGGGAGCTATGGAAGCCTACGAGCAGTACTTC
-	TRBV12-3/TRBV12-4	many	TRBJ2-6	CASTLPLSGANVLTF	TGTGCCAGCACCTTACCTCTCTCTGGGGCCAACGTCCTGACTTTC
TRBD1	TRBV14	many	TRBJ1-2	CASSPMGQGYPRDYGYTF	TGTGCCAGCAGCCCAATGGGACAGGGGTACCCTCGGGACTATGGCTACACCTTC
TRBD1	TRBV18	-	TRBJ2-3	CASSRERGHDTQYF	TGTGCCAGCTCACGGGAAAGGGGGCACGATACGCAGTATTTT
-	TRBV15	many	TRBJ1-1	CATSRDRGTLNTEAFF	TGTGCCACCAGCAGAGATCGAGGGACATTGAACACTGAAGCTTTCTTT
-	TRBV20-1	many	TRBJ2-1	CSARDSSPHEQFF	TGCAGTGCTAGAGATAGTAGCCCCCATGAGCAGTTCTTC
-	TRBV7-9	many	TRBJ2-3	CASRVTDTQYF	TGTGCCAGCAGAGTCACAGATACGCAGTATTTT
-	TRBV7-9	few	TRBJ2-7	CASSLVGGREQYF	TGTGCCAGCAGCTTAGTGGGGGGGCGCGAGCAGTACTTC
-	TRBV7-9	many	TRBJ1-1	CASSSRWVDDAEAFF	TGTGCCAGCAGCAGCCGGTGGGTTGATGATGCTGAAGCTTTCTTT
-	TRBV19	-	TRBJ2-3	CASRRSGGETDTQYF	TGTGCCAGCCGTCGGTCTGGCGGGGAGACAGATACGCAGTATTTT
-	TRBV27	many	TRBJ2-2	CASAGVVAGELFF	TGTGCCAGCGCAGGGGTGGTAGCCGGGGAGCTGTTTTTT
-	TRBV7-2	many	TRBJ2-1	CASSGRPPAVNEQFF	TGTGCCAGCAGTGGTCGTCCTCCGGCGGTCAATGAGCAGTTCTTC